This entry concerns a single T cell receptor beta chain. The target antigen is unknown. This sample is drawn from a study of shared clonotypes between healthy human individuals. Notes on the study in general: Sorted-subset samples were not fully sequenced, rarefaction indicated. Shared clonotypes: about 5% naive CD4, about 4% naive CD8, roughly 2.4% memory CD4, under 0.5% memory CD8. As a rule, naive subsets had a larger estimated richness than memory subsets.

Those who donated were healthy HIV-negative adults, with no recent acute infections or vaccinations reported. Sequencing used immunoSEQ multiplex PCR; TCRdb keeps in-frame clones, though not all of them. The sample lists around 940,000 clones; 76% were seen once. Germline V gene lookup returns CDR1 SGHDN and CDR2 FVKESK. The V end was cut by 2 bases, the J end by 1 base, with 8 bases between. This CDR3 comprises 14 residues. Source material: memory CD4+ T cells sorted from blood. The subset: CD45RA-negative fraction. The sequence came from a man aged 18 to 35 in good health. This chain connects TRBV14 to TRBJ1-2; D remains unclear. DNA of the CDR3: TGTGCCAGCAGCCAATTTCTCGTTAACTATGGCTACACCTTC. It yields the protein CASSQFLVNYGYTF.